The text below deals with one T cell receptor beta chain. The data belong to a study of T cells in tuberculosis. Cells were sorted from thawed PBMC rested overnight and stained with GMM-loaded CD1B tetramer, viability dye and anti-CD3. C32 glucose monomycolate from Rhodococcus equi was loaded onto the CD1B tetramers. Libraries were prepared by immunoSEQ multiplex PCR; TCRdb keeps only in-frame clonotypes and omits some of them. The table records roughly 60,000 clones, around 81% of them present only once. V gave up 3 bases and J gave up 4 bases; unmatched junction bases: 14. CDR3 length: 19 residues. CDR1 is SGHRS, CDR2 YFSETQ, per germline.

The gene calls are TRBV5-1 and TRBJ2-1; 12 bases line up with TRBD2. This TCR was sampled from an adult woman with latent tuberculosis. Sequenced material: CD1b-GMM tetramer-negative cells sorted from PBMCs. The CDR3, as DNA: TGCGCCAGCAGCTCCCAGGGTGGACTAGCGGGATCTTATTACAATGAGCAGTTCTTC. It yields the protein CASSSQGGLAGSYYNEQFF.